This T cell receptor beta chain was identified during a study of CD8 T cells in ankylosing spondylitis. Whole-study findings and limits: For ankylosing spondylitis blood, a TCR beta motif of seven to nine highly homologous variants appeared characteristic. Reports say disease-linked clones showed up significantly more in matched ankylosing spondylitis synovial fluid. Reports of some motif variants in reactive arthritis synovial fluid and blood predate this one.

This clonotype has only a few counts. Its antigen remains unknown. With molecular barcodes, quantitative 5'-RACE was used to make the TCR beta libraries. TCRdb independently ran MiXCR on the 5' RACE reads; one entry per CDR3 protein. The table lists under 200,000 distinct CDR3 sequences, more than 9% of them singletons. The CDR3 extends over 17 amino acids. CDR1 and CDR2 from the germline V gene are KGHDR and SFDVKD. V lost 4 bases and J lost 6; bases outside the gene matches: 13. The chain carries TRBV24-1 and TRBJ2-1; TRBD1 aligns across 8 bases. The source is a male donor with ankylosing spondylitis or in good health (not recorded which). The source material was blood, either unsorted or a sorted T cell fraction (not recorded which). The CDR3, as DNA: TGTGCCACCAGTGACCCCCAAACCAGGGGGCTGGGCAATGAGCAGTTCTTC. This codes for CATSDPQTRGLGNEQFF.